Following are 13 T cell receptor beta chains from one sample sequenced in a study of shared clonotypes between healthy human individuals. Assay used: immunoSEQ multiplex PCR; TCRdb lists only in-frame clones, some missing. This repertoire shows over 2 million clones, 85% to 95% found once; its top ten account for around 0.4%. The source material was naive CD4+ T cells from PBMCs. Subset: CD45RA+ positively selected. The receptors stem from a man younger than 30 in good health. Some clones in this sample may be carry-over from other donors' samples.

The chain couples TRBV7-2 to TRBJ2-5, with 7 bases aligning to TRBD2. V gave up 1 base and J gave up 9 bases; unmatched junction bases: 11. This CDR3 is built from 15 residues. The V gene's germline CDR1 is SGHTA and CDR2 FQGNSA. The CDR3 DNA sequence: TGTGCCAGCAGCTTAGTTGGACTAGATATGGATGCCCAGTACTTC. Encoded protein: CASSLVGLDMDAQYF.

V gene TRBV10-3 combines with J gene TRBJ2-2; the D is unclear. CDR1 and CDR2 (germline): ENHRY, SYGVKD. The CDR3 runs to 14 residues. Trimming left V 8 bases short and J 2 bases short, with 12 bases between. Written as DNA, the CDR3 is TGTGCCATCGGGCCAGGCGGAAACACCGGGGAGCTGTTTTTT. It translates to CAIGPGGNTGELFF.

The chain has TRBV4-1 and TRBJ2-2; TRBD2 might be the D (5 bases). Germline assignment: CDR1 MGHRA and CDR2 YSYEKL. CDR3 length: 17 residues. V gave up 2 bases and J gave up 4 bases, with 17 bases separating them. In DNA form, the CDR3 reads TGCGCCAGCAGCCAACGAGGGTTTCTGCGGTTCACCGGGGAGCTGTTTTTT. Translated, it gives CASSQRGFLRFTGELFF.

Written as DNA, the CDR3 is TGTGCCAGCAGCCCATCCGCGGTCCAAGAGACCCAGTACTTC. It specifies CASSPSAVQETQYF. The V gene is TRBV7-3, the J gene TRBJ2-5; D uncertain. CDR3 length: 14 residues. The germline V gene has CDR1 SGHTA and CDR2 FQGTGA. Trimming left V 5 bases short and J 1 base short, with 11 bases between.

The V gene is TRBV4-2, the J gene TRBJ2-3; TRBD1 matches at 7 bases. Trimming removed 0 bases from V and 0 bases from J; junction bases left unmatched: 3. Germline-derived CDR1 and CDR2 are LGHNA and YNFKEQ. This CDR3 is built from 16 residues. The chain's CDR3 is CASSQDRDRSTDTQYF. The CDR3 DNA is TGTGCCAGCAGCCAAGACAGGGACAGAAGCACAGATACGCAGTATTTT.

The chain carries TRBV4-3 and TRBJ2-6; TRBD1 matches at 7 bases. The CDR3 has 16 residues. The V segment lost 4 bases and the J segment 4 bases; nucleotides outside the gene matches: 7. Germline-derived CDR1 and CDR2 are LGHNA and YSLEER. For the CDR3, the DNA is TGCGCCAGCAGCCTCGAAGGGGGCTCCGGGGCCAACGTCCTGACTTTC. It translates to CASSLEGGSGANVLTF.

This chain links TRBV21-1 with TRBJ1-5. TRBV21-1 is annotated as a pseudogene. This CDR3 has 15 amino acids. The CDR3 sequence: CASSPARCGDQPQHF. CDR3 nucleotide sequence: TGTGCCAGCAGCCCGGCTAGGTGCGGGGATCAGCCCCAGCATTTT.

In DNA, the CDR3 is TGCGCCAGCAGCTATGGGGGAGAATCCACCGGGGAGCTGTTTTTT. This encodes CASSYGGESTGELFF. This chain connects TRBV5-1 to TRBJ2-2, with D perhaps assigned TRBD1 or TRBD2 (5 bases each). The CDR3 runs 15 residues. V was trimmed by 3 bases and J by 4 bases, leaving 13 bases between them. CDR1 and CDR2 from the germline V gene are SGHRS and YFSETQ.

The chain carries TRBV6-1 and TRBJ2-1, with a tentative D call TRBD1 (5 bases). V shed 2 bases and J shed 9 bases, with 14 bases lying between them. Germline V gives CDR1 MNHNS, CDR2 SASEGT. The CDR3 spans 14 residues. CDR3: CASSEHLQGTEQFF. In nucleotides, the CDR3 is TGTGCCAGCAGTGAACACCTCCAGGGTACTGAGCAGTTCTTC.

This sequence joins TRBV6-5 and TRBJ1-2; D not certain. Trimming left V 0 bases short and J 2 bases short, with 4 bases between. This CDR3 is built from 13 residues. The germline V gene encodes CDR1 MNHEY and CDR2 SVGAGI. The CDR3 nucleotides are TGTGCCAGCAGTTACTCGGTGAACTATGGCTACACCTTC. Its translation is CASSYSVNYGYTF.

The J gene is TRBJ2-3, the V gene TRBV5-1; D unclear. In germline, CDR1 is SGHRS, CDR2 YFSETQ. Trimming pared 0 bases from V and 4 bases from J, leaving 15 bases between. CDR3 length equals 16 residues. CDR3 coding DNA: TGCGCCAGCAGCTTGGAGGGTCCTTCTTCGGCAGATACGCAGTATTTT. It translates to CASSLEGPSSADTQYF.

This clone was seen once. The V call is TRBV28, the J call TRBJ1-5; no definite D call. This CDR3 has 14 amino acids. Trimming cost V 10 bases and J 8 bases, with 21 bases left between them. The germline V gene encodes CDR1 MDHEN and CDR2 SYDVKM. CDR3 residues: CATRAPQAMEPQHF. The CDR3 DNA reads TGTGCCACAAGAGCCCCTCAGGCCATGGAGCCCCAGCATTTT.

The CDR3 bases are TGTGCCAGCAGATGGGACACCGGGGAGCTGTTTTTT. Its protein is CASRWDTGELFF. The J gene is TRBJ2-2, the V gene TRBV2; no clear D gene. V lost 6 bases, J lost 3 bases, and 5 bases lay in between. This CDR3 has 12 amino acids. Germline loops: CDR1 SNHLY, CDR2 FYNNEI. The full variable domain, completed using reference TRBV2 and TRBJ2-2, is EPEVTQTPSHQVTQMGQEVILRCVPISNHLYFYWYRQILGQKVEFLVSFYNNEISEKSEIFDDQFSVERPDGSNFTLKIRSTKLEDSAMYFCASRWDTGELFFGEGSRLTVL.